The T cell receptor beta chain under discussion was sequenced for a study of metastatic and nonmetastatic thyroid tumors. Across the study: Blood and tumor or nodule tissue repertoires from malignant and benign thyroid patients were compared. Study-level results: Reported TCR beta diversity, measured in blood and tumor, was significantly higher for malignant thyroid tumors than for benign nodules.

In the study's own analysis: The study built a papillary thyroid cancer distant-metastasis classifier from CDR3 differences across clinicopathological groups. TCRdb reprocessed the PCR reads via MiXCR. TCRdb, not the original authors, processed these V and J calls. The sample has just under 60,000 clones, 16% seen once. V was cut by 4 bases and J by 0 bases, with 13 bases left in between. There are 15 residues in the CDR3. Per the germline V gene, CDR1 is SGDLS and CDR2 is YYNGEE. No patient received treatment before thyroid surgery. This clone occurred many times. Its antigen is currently unknown. The receptor was derived from a male donor with papillary thyroid cancer or a benign thyroid nodule (not recorded which). Some clones in this sample may be carry-over from other donors' samples. Sequencing was performed on blood. The chain uses TRBV9 and TRBJ1-1; D is undetermined. CDR3 amino acids: CASSPSRAMNTEAFF. The CDR3 nucleotides are TGTGCCAGCAGCCCGTCAAGGGCCATGAACACTGAAGCTTTCTTT.